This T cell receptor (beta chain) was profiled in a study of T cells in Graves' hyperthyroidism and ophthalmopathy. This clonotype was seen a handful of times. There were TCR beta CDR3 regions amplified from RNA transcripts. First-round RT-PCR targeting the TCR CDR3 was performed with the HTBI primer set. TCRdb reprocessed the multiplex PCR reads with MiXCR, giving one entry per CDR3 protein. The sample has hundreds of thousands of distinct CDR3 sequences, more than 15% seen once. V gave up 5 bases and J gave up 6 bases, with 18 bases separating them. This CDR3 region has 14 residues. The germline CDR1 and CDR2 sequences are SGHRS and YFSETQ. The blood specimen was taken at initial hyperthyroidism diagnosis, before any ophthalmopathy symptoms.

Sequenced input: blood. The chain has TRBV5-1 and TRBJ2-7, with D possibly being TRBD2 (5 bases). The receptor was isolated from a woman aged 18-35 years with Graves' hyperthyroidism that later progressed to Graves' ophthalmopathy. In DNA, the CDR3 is TGCGCCAGCAGGAACGGGGATACGACTTTCGAGCAGTACTTC. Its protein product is CASRNGDTTFEQYF.